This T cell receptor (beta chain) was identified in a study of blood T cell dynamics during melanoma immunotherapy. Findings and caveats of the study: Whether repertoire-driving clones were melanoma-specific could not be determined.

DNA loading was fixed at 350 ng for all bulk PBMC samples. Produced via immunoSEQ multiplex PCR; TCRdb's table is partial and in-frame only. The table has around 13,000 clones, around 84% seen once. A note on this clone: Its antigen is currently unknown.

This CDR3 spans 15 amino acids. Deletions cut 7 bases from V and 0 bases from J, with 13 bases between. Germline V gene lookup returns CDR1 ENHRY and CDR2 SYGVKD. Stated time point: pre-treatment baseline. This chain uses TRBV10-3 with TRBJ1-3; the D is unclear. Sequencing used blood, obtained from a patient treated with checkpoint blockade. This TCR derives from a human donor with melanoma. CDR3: CAIMDAGNSGNTIYF. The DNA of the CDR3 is TGTGCCATCATGGACGCCGGAAACTCTGGAAACACCATATATTTT.